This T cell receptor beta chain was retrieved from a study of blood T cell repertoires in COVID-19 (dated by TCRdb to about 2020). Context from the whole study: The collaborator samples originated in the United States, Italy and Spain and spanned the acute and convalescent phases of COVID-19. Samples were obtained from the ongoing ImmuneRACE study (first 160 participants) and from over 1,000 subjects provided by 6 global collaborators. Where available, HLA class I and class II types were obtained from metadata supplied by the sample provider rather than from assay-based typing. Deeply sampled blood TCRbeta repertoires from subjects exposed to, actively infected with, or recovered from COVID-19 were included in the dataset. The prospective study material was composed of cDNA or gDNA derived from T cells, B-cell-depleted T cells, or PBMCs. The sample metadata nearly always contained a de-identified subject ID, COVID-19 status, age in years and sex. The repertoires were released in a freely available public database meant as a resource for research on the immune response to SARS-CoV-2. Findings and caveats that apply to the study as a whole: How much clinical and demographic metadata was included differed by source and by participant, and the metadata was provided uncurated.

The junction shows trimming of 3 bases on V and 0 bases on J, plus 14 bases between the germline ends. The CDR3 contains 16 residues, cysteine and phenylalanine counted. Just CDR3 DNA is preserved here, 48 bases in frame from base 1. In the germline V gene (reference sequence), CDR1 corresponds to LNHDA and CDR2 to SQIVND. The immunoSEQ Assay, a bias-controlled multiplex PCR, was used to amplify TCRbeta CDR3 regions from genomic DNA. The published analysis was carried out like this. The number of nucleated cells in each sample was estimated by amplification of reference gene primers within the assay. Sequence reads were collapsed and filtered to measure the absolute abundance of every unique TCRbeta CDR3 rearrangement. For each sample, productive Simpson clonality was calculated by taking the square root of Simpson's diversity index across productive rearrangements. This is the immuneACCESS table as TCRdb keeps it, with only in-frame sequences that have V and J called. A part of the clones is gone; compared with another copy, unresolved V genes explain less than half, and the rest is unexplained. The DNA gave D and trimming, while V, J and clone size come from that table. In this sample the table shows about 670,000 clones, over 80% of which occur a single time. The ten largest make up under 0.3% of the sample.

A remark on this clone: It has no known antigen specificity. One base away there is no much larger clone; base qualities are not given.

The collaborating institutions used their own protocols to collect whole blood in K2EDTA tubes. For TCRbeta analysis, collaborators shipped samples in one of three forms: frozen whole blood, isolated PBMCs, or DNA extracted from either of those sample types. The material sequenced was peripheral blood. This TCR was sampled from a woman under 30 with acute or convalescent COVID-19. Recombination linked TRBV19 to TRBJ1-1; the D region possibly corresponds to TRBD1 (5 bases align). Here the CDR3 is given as CASSMGRYLMNTEAFF. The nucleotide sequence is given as TGTGCCAGTAGTATGGGGCGGTATTTAATGAACACTGAAGCTTTCTTT.